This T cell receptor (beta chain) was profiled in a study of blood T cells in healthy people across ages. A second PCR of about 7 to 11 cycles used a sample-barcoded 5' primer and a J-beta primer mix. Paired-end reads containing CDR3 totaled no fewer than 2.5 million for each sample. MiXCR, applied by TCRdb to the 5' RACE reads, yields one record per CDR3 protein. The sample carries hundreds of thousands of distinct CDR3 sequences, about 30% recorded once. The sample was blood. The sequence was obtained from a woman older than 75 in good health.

This chain's CDR3 is CASSPRYADQPQHF. CDR3 bases: TGTGCCAGCAGCCCCCGGTATGCGGATCAGCCCCAGCATTTT. The chain combines TRBV7-9 with TRBJ1-5; unclear D gene. Trimming removed 5 bases at V and 5 bases at J, with 13 bases between. The CDR3 has 14 residues. Germline CDR1 SEHNR, CDR2 FQNEAQ (reference sequence). The full variable domain, its missing parts supplied by reference TRBV7-9 and TRBJ1-5, is DTGVSQNPRHKITKRGQNVTFRCDPISEHNRLYWYRQTLGQGPEFLTYFQNEAQLEKSRLLSDRFSAERPKGSFSTLEIQRTEQGDSAMYLCASSPRYADQPQHFGDGTRLSIL.